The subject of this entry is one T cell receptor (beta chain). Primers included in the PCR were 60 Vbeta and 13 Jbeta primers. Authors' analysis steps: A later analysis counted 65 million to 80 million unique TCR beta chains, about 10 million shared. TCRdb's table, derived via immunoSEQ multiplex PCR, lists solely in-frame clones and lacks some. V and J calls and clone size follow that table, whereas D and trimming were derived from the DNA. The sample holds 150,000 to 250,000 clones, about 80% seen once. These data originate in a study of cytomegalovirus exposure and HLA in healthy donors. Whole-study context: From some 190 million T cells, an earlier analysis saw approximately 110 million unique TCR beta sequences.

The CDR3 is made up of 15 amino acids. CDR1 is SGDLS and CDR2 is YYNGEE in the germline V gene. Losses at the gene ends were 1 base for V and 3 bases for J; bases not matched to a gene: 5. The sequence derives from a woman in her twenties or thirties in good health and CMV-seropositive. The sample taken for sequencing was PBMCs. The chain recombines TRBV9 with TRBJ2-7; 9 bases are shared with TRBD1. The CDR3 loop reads CASSVSGTGLYEQYF. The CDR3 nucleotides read TGTGCCAGCAGCGTATCCGGGACAGGGCTCTACGAGCAGTACTTC. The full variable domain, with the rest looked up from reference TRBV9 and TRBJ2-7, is DSGVTQTPKHLITATGQRVTLRCSPRSGDLSVYWYQQSLDQGLQFLIQYYNGEERAKGNILERFSAQQFPDLHSELNLSSLELGDSALYFCASSVSGTGLYEQYFGPGTRLTVT.